This T cell receptor beta chain was sequenced during a study of blood T cell repertoires in COVID-19. Overall study context: Acute-phase and convalescent COVID-19 samples originated in the United States, Italy and Spain.

This clone was observed a single time. Assay used: immunoSEQ multiplex PCR; TCRdb lists only in-frame clones, some missing. The repertoire has some 300,000 clones, around nine tenths of them found once; the top ten carry approximately 9.8%. Participants were placed into cohorts based on the clinical history they reported. Trimming took 0 bases from V and 2 from J; bases not matched to a gene: 5. The germline CDR1 and CDR2 sequences are SQVTM and ANQGSEA. The CDR3 covers 15 residues. This chain connects TRBV29-1 to TRBJ2-5, with 8 bases aligning to TRBD1. The source material was PBMCs or T cells enriched from blood (not recorded which). The sequence was obtained from a middle-aged woman who had recovered from COVID-19. CDR3 loop: CSVEDPDRAQETQYF. The CDR3 nucleotides read TGCAGCGTTGAAGATCCGGACAGGGCTCAAGAGACCCAGTACTTC. The variable domain in full, completed from reference TRBV29-1 and TRBJ2-5, reads SAVISQKPSRDICQRGTSLTIQCQVDSQVTMMFWYRQQPGQSLTLIATANQGSEATYESGFVIDKFPISRPNLTFSTLTVSNMSPEDSSIYLCSVEDPDRAQETQYFGPGTRLLVL.